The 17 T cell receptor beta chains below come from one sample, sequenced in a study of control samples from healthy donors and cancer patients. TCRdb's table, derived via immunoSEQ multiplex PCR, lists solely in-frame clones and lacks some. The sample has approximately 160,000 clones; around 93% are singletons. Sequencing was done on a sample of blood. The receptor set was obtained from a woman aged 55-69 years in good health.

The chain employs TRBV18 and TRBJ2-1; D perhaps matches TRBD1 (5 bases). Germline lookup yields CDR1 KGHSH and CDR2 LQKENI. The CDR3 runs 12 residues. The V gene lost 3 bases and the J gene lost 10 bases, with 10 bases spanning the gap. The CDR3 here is CASSPLGREQFF. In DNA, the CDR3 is TGTGCCAGCTCACCCTTGGGGCGGGAGCAGTTCTTC.

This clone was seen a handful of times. CDR3 nucleotide sequence: TGTGCCAGCGGGGTCGGGGGCTTGAACACTGAAGCTTTCTTT. This translates into CASGVGGLNTEAFF. V is TRBV6-5 and J is TRBJ1-1, with a weak D call TRBD1 (6 bases). Germline CDR1 reads MNHEY; CDR2 reads SVGAGI. V lost 8 bases to trimming and J lost 0 bases, with 13 bases between them. The CDR3 has 14 amino acids.

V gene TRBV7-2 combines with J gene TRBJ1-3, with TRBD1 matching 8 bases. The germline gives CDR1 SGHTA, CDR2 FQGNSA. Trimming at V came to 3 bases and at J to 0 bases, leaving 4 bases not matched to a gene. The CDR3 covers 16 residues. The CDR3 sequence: CASSFNRGASGNTIYF. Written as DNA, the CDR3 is TGTGCCAGCAGCTTTAACAGGGGGGCCTCTGGAAACACCATATATTTT.

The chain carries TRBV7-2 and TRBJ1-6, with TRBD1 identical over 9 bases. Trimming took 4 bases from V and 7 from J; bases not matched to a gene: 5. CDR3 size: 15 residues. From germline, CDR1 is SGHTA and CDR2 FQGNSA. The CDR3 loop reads CASSSSGQGNSPLHF. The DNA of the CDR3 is TGTGCCAGCAGCTCATCTGGACAGGGGAATTCACCCCTCCACTTT.

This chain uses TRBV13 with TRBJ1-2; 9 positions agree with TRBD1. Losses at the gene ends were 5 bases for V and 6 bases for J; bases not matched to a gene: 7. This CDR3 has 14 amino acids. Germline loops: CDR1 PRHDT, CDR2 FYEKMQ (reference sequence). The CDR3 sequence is CASSLRQGDHGYTF. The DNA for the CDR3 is TGTGCCAGCAGCCTAAGACAGGGGGATCATGGCTACACCTTC.

The CDR3 protein is CASSPRGQLAKNIQYF. The CDR3 region has the DNA TGTGCCAGCAGCCCTAGAGGGCAGCTAGCCAAAAACATTCAGTACTTC. This chain connects TRBV7-2 to TRBJ2-4; weak D call: TRBD2 (5 bases). The CDR3 is 16 amino acids. Germline V gene data show CDR1 as SGHTA and CDR2 as FQGNSA. Trimming removed 5 bases at V and 0 bases at J, with 14 bases between.

The CDR3 DNA follows: TGTGCCAGCAGCCAACCGCCCGGAAGGAGGGGAGTTTCACCCCTCCACTTT. Translated, it gives CASSQPPGRRGVSPLHF. The J gene is TRBJ1-6, the V gene TRBV4-2; D perhaps matches TRBD1 (5 bases). Trimming shortened V by 2 bases and J by 9 bases, and 20 bases separated the two germline ends. CDR1 is LGHNA and CDR2 is YNFKEQ in the germline V gene. This CDR3 region has 17 residues.

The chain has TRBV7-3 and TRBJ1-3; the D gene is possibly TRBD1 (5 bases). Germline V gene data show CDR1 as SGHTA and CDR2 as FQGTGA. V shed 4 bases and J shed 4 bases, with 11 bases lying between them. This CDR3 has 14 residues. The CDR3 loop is CASSSGSGGNTIYF. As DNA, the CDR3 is TGTGCCAGCAGCTCAGGATCAGGGGGAAACACCATATATTTT.

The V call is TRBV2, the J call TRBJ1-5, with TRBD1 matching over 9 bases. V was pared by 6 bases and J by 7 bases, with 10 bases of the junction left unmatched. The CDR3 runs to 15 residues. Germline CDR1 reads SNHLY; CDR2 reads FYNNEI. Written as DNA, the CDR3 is TGTGCCAGCAGCTCCGGGACAGGGAAAATACAGCCCCAGCATTTT. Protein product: CASSSGTGKIQPQHF. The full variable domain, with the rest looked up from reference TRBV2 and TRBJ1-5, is EPEVTQTPSHQVTQMGQEVILRCVPISNHLYFYWYRQILGQKVEFLVSFYNNEISEKSEIFDDQFSVERPDGSNFTLKIRSTKLEDSAMYFCASSSGTGKIQPQHFGDGTRLSIL.

The CDR3 DNA reads as TGTGCCAGCAGCTTAAAGGAGGAGACCCAGTACTTC. It is translated as CASSLKEETQYF. This rearrangement joins TRBV7-9 to TRBJ2-5; D gene ambiguous. Germline V gives CDR1 SEHNR, CDR2 FQNEAQ (reference sequence). V was shortened by 2 bases and J by 5 bases, with 6 bases between the two germline ends. This CDR3 region has 12 residues.

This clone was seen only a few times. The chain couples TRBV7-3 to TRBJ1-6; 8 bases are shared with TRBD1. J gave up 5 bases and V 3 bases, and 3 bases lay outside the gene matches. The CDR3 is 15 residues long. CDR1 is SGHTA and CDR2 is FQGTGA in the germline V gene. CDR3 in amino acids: CASSFTGGNNSPLHF. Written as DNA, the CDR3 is TGTGCCAGCAGCTTCACAGGGGGGAATAATTCACCCCTCCACTTT.

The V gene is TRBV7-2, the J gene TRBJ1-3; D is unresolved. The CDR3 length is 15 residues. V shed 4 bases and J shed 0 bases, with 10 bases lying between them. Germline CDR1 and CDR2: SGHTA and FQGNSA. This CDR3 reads CASSSPLSSGNTIYF. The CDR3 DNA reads TGTGCCAGCAGCTCCCCATTGAGCTCTGGAAACACCATATATTTT.

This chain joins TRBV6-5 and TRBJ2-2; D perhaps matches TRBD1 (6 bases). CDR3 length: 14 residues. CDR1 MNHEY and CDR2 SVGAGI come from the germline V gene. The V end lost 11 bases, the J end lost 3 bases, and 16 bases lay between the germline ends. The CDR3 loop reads CAAHPGVDTGELFF. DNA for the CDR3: TGTGCCGCCCATCCAGGGGTGGACACCGGGGAGCTGTTTTTT.

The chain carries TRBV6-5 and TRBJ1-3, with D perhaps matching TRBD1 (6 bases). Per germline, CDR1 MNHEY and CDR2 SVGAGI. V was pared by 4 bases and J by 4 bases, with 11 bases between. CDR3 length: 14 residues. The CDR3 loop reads CASSLQGTGNTIYF. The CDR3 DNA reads TGTGCCAGCAGTTTACAGGGAACAGGAAACACCATATATTTT.

Here the CDR3 reads CATREGTAQSYEQYF. For the CDR3, the DNA is TGTGCCACCCGAGAAGGGACAGCTCAGTCCTACGAGCAGTACTTC. The chain employs TRBV6-5 and TRBJ2-7; 7 nucleotides align to TRBD1. CDR1 is MNHEY, CDR2 SVGAGI, per germline. The CDR3 consists of 15 residues. With 10 bases clipped from V and 1 base from J, the junction kept 13 bases outside the gene matches.

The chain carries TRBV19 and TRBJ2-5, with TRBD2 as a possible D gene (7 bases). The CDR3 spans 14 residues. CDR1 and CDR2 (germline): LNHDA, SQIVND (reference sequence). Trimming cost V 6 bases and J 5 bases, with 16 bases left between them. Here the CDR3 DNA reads TGTGCCAGTAGGGACCCGGGGGGCCTGGAGACCCAGTACTTC. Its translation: CASRDPGGLETQYF.

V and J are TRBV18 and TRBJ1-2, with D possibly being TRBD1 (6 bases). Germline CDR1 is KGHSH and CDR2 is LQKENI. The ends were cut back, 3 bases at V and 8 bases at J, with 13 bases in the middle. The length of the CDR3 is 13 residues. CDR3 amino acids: CASSPRGAEGYTF. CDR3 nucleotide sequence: TGTGCCAGCTCACCCAGGGGCGCAGAAGGCTACACCTTC.